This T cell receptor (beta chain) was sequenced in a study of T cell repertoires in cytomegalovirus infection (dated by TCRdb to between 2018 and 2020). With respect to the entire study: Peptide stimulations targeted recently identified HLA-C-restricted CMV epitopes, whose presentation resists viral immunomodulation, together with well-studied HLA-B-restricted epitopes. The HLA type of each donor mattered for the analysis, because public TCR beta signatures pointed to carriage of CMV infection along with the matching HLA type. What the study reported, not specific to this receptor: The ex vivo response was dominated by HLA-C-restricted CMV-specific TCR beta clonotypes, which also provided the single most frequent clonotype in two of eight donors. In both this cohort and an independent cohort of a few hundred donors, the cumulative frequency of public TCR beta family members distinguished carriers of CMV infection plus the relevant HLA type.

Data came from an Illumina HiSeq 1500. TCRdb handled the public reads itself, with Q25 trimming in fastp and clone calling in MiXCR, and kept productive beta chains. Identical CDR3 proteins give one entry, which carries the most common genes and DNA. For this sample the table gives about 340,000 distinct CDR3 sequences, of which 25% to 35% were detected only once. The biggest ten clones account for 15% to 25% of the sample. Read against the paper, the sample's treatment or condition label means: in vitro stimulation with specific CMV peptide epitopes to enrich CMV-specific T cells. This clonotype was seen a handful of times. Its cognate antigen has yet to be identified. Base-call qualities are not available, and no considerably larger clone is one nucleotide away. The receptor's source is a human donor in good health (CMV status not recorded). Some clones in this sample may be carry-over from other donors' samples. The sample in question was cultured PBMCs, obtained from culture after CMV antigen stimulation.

DNA sequence: TGTGCCAGCACCTCGAAGAGACAGGGCTGGTTAGGCTATGGCTACACCTTC. This encodes CASTSKRQGWLGYGYTF. This chain joins TRBV6-1 to TRBJ1-2, with 7 bases aligning to TRBD1. Sequences MNHNS (CDR1) and SASEGT (CDR2) are obtained from the germline V gene. V and J are trimmed by 7 bases and 4 bases, and the gene matches miss 18 bases of the junction. Reading from cysteine to phenylalanine, the CDR3 counts 17 amino acids. Of all the DNA, just the CDR3 is kept, 51 bases in frame from base 1.